The T cell receptor beta chain described here comes from a study of T cell responses to AZD1222 COVID-19 vaccine. The study, taken as a whole, reports: Mostly white British, mostly female donors; authors suggested clonal diversity may be underestimated. Researchers report vaccine-associated CD4 TCRs spanning spike, with dominance at 160-218 and 743-854.

The germline V gene encodes CDR1 SGHVS and CDR2 FNYEAQ. The CDR3 sequence is 14 residues long. V lost 5 bases to trimming and J lost 1 base, with 9 bases between them. Regarding this clone: Its specificity is not known.

Clones were read by immunoSEQ multiplex PCR, and TCRdb kept only the in-frame ones, dropping some. This sample has 150,000 to 200,000 clones, with approximately 92% found just once. The receptor was derived from an adult in good health. This sample comprised peripheral blood, obtained on day 0 of AZD1222 vaccination. This chain links TRBV7-6 with TRBJ1-3; D unresolved. The CDR3 region is CASSHRGSGNTIYF. The CDR3 DNA reads as TGTGCCAGCAGCCATCGTGGGTCTGGAAACACCATATATTTT.